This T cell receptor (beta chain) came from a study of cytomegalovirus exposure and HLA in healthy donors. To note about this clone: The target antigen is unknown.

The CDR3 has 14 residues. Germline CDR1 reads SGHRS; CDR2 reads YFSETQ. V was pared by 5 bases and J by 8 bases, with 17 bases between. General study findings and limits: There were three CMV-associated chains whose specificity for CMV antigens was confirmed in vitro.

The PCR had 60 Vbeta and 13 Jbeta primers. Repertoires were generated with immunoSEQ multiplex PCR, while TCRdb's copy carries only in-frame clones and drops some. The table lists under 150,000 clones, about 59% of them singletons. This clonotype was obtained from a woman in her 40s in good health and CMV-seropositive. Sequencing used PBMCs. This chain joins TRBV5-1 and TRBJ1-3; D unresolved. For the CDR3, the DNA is TGCGCCAGCAGGGTTGGGCCCTCCCCTGACACCATATATTTT. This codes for CASRVGPSPDTIYF.